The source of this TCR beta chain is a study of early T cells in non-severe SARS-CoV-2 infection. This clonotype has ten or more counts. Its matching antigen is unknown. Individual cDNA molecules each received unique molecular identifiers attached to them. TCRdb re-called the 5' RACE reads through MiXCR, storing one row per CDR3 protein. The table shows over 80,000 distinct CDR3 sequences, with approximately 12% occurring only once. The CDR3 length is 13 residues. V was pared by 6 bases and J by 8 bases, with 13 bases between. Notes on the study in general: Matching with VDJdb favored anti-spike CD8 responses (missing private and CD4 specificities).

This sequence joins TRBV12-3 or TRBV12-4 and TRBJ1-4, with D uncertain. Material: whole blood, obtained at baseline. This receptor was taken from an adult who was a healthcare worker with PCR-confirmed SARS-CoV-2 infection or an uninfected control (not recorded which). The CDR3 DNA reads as TGTGCCAGCAGCCTTAAGGGTGGAGAAAAACTGTTTTTT. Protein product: CASSLKGGEKLFF.